A single sample is the source of the 6 T cell receptor beta chains below, sequenced in a study of vaccination effects on CD4 cells after COVID-19. Antigens of these TCRs are unknown. Produced via immunoSEQ multiplex PCR; TCRdb's table is partial and in-frame only. The repertoire consists of tens of thousands of clones, with more than 80% occurring once and the leading ten covering 2% to 2.5%. Viral peptide pool expansion of antigen-specific CD4+ T cells preceded sequencing in the ViraFEST assay. The authors isolated CD4+ T cells after more than eight days of culture. The sample was CD4+ T cells from PBMCs cultured with HCoV-229E spike peptides, taken before COVID-19 vaccination. These receptors were collected from a human donor who received a COVID-19 vaccine.

The chain joins TRBV18 to TRBJ1-5; D is unresolved. The CDR3 has 14 residues. CDR1 KGHSH and CDR2 LQKENI come from the germline V gene. V was trimmed by 3 bases and J by 6 bases, leaving 12 bases between them. This CDR3 reads CASSPRGESQPQHF. The CDR3 region has the DNA TGTGCCAGCTCACCGCGTGGGGAGTCTCAGCCCCAGCATTTT.

The V call is TRBV7-2, the J call TRBJ1-6; TRBD1 might be the D (6 bases). Per the germline V gene, CDR1 is SGHTA and CDR2 is FQGNSA. The CDR3 consists of 15 residues. V was trimmed by 3 bases and J by 7 bases, leaving 13 bases between them. The CDR3 DNA follows: TGTGCCAGCAGCTTTCCCGCAGGGGTAAATTCACCCCTCCACTTT. Protein: CASSFPAGVNSPLHF.

The chain couples TRBV10-1 to TRBJ2-7; D is perhaps TRBD2 (5 bases). The germline V gene encodes CDR1 WNHNN and CDR2 SYGVQD (reference sequence). This CDR3 has 17 amino acids. V was pared by 6 bases and J by 5 bases, with 26 bases between. CDR3 loop: CASSVFGGPRGRNEQYV. CDR3 in DNA: TGCGCCAGCAGCGTGTTTGGAGGACCGCGAGGGCGGAACGAGCAGTACGTC.

This clone was seen a handful of times. This chain links TRBV28 with TRBJ1-2; 12 nucleotides align to TRBD1. The V segment lost 3 bases and the J segment 6 bases; nucleotides outside the gene matches: 2. This CDR3 comprises 14 residues. The V gene's germline CDR1 is MDHEN and CDR2 SYDVKM. CDR3 residues: CASSFRDRGHGYTF. CDR3 DNA sequence: TGTGCCAGCAGTTTTAGGGACAGGGGGCATGGCTACACCTTC.

The CDR3 DNA reads as TGCGCCAGCAGCTTACGGGGGGGCGATCAGCCCCAGCATTTT. It specifies CASSLRGGDQPQHF. The chain links TRBV5-1 to TRBJ1-5; a weak D match, TRBD1 (6 bases). V gave up 2 bases and J gave up 5 bases, with 11 bases separating them. The CDR3 is 14 residues long. In germline, CDR1 is SGHRS, CDR2 YFSETQ.

The chain has TRBV19 and TRBJ2-2, with D perhaps matching TRBD1 (5 bases). The V and J ends lost 5 bases and 3 bases respectively, with 16 bases between them. This CDR3 is built from 16 residues. Germline assignment: CDR1 LNHDA and CDR2 SQIVND (reference sequence). In DNA, the CDR3 is TGTGCCAGTAGTTTCCGACAGACGCTCCACACCGGGGAGCTGTTTTTT. Translated: CASSFRQTLHTGELFF.